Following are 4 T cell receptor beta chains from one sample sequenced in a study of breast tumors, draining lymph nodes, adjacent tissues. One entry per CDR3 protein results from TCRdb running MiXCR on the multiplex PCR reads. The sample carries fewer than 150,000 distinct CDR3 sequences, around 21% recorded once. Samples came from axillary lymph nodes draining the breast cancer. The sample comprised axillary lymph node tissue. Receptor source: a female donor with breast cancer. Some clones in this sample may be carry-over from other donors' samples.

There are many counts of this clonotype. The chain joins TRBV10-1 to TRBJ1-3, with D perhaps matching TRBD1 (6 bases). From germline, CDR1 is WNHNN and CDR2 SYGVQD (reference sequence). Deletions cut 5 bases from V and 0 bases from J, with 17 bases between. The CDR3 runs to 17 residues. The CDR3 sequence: CASSPDRDIISGNTIYF. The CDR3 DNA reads TGCGCCAGCAGTCCCGACCGGGACATAATCTCTGGAAACACCATATATTTT.

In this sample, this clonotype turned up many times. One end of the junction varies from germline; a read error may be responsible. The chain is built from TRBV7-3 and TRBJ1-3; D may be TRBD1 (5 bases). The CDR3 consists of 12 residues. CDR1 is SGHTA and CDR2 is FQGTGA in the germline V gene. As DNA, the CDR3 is TGTGCCAGCAGCTTAACCACCGGGACCCCTTCTTTT. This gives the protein CASSLTTGTPSF.

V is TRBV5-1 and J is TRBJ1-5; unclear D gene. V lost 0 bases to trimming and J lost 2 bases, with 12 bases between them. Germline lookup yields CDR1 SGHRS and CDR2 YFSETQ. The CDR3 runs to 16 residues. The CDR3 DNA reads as TGCGCCAGCAGCTTGGGAGTTGGGAATGGCAATCAGCCCCAGCATTTT. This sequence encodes CASSLGVGNGNQPQHF. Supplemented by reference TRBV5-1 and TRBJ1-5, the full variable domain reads KAGVTQTPRYLIKTRGQQVTLSCSPISGHRSVSWYQQTPGQGLQFLFEYFSETQRNKGNFPGRFSGRQFSNSRSEMNVSTLELGDSALYLCASSLGVGNGNQPQHFGDGTRLSIL.

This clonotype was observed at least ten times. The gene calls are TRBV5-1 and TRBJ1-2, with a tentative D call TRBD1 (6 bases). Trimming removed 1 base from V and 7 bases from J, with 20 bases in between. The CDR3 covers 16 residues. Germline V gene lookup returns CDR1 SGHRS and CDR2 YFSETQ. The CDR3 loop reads CASSLSRGGLKGGYTF. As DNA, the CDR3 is TGCGCCAGCAGCTTGAGCAGGGGAGGCCTGAAGGGTGGCTACACCTTC.